The 28 T cell receptor beta chains below were found in one sample sequenced in a study of T cell responses to AZD1222 COVID-19 vaccine. The assay was immunoSEQ multiplex PCR, and TCRdb's table has in-frame clones only and misses some. The sample consists of about 110,000 clones, roughly 88% of them appearing once. The sequencing here drew on peripheral blood, taken on day 0 of AZD1222 vaccination. All receptors derive from an adult in good health.

The V and J genes are TRBV4-1 and TRBJ1-2, with D maybe TRBD1 (5 bases). Germline V lookup: CDR1 MGHRA, CDR2 YSYEKL. Trimming shortened V by 0 bases and J by 4 bases, and 12 bases separated the two germline ends. The CDR3 consists of 15 residues. CDR3 loop: CASSQEGGVGYGYTF. CDR3 sequence (DNA): TGCGCCAGCAGCCAAGAAGGAGGGGTCGGCTATGGCTACACCTTC.

The chain combines TRBV6-5 with TRBJ1-1; no definite D call. Trimming removed 2 bases at V and 1 base at J, with 5 bases between. CDR3 length equals 13 residues. Germline CDR1 reads MNHEY; CDR2 reads SVGAGI. CDR3 nucleotides: TGTGCCAGCAGTTACGCGGGGAACACTGAAGCTTTCTTT. This codes for CASSYAGNTEAFF.

This sequence joins TRBV18 and TRBJ2-5; 7 nucleotides match TRBD1. The CDR3 consists of 14 residues. J was trimmed by 5 bases and V by 7 bases; bases with no gene match: 10. Germline values: CDR1 KGHSH, CDR2 LQKENI. The CDR3 coding sequence is TGTGCCAGCTTCGAGACAGGGTTGCGGGAGACCCAGTACTTC. This translates into CASFETGLRETQYF.

The CDR3 region is CASSSGTENIQYF. CDR3 DNA sequence: TGTGCCAGCAGTTCTGGGACAGAAAACATTCAGTACTTC. J is TRBJ2-4 and V is TRBV28; 7 bases fit TRBD1. With V trimmed by 4 bases and J by 5 bases, 2 bases remained unmatched. CDR1 and CDR2 from the germline V gene are MDHEN and SYDVKM. The CDR3 length is 13 residues.

V gene TRBV19 combines with J gene TRBJ2-3; 8 bases are a match to TRBD1. With 2 bases clipped from V and 5 bases from J, the junction kept 6 bases outside the gene matches. This CDR3 region has 15 residues. Per germline, CDR1 LNHDA and CDR2 SQIVND (reference sequence). The CDR3 nucleotides are TGTGCCAGTAGTATACGCCAGGGGGCTGTAGATACGCAGTATTTT. This translates into CASSIRQGAVDTQYF.

This clone was seen just once. The chain couples TRBV6-5 to TRBJ1-4; tentative D call: TRBD1 (6 bases). The CDR3 runs to 14 residues. Germline CDR1 MNHEY, CDR2 SVGAGI. The V end lost 8 bases, the J end lost 5 bases, and 15 bases lay between the germline ends. The CDR3 DNA reads TGTGCCAGCTTAAAAGGGGGGGCGAATGAAAAACTGTTTTTT. This gives the protein CASLKGGANEKLFF.

The chain combines TRBV27 with TRBJ1-3, with 7 bases fitting TRBD1. Per the germline V gene, CDR1 is MNHEY and CDR2 is SMNVEV (reference sequence). Germline trimming cut 0 bases from V and 6 bases from J; bases unmatched to any gene: 5. The CDR3 is made up of 15 amino acids. The CDR3 nucleotides are TGTGCCAGCAGTTTATCAGGGGGCGGCGAAAACACCATATATTTT. This codes for CASSLSGGGENTIYF.

CDR3 amino acids: CASTPSAGQGNTEAFF. In DNA, the CDR3 is TGTGCCAGCACCCCGAGCGCGGGACAGGGGAACACTGAAGCTTTCTTT. The chain carries TRBV28 and TRBJ1-1; 9 bases are a match to TRBD1. Germline V lookup: CDR1 MDHEN, CDR2 SYDVKM. The CDR3 totals 16 residues. V shed 7 bases, J shed 1 base, and the junction held 10 bases outside the gene matches.

This rearrangement joins TRBV10-3 to TRBJ2-2; D uncertain. The CDR3 loop spans 11 amino acids. V lost 2 bases, J lost 8 bases, and 3 bases lay in between. Germline V gene lookup returns CDR1 ENHRY and CDR2 SYGVKD. CDR3 DNA sequence: TGTGCCATCAGTGAGGGGGGGGAGCTGTTTTTT. Translating it yields CAISEGGELFF.

This chain uses TRBV10-3 with TRBJ2-1; the match to TRBD1 covers 7 bases. The CDR3 covers 16 residues. The V segment lost 6 bases and the J segment 0 bases; nucleotides outside the gene matches: 8. Germline-derived CDR1 and CDR2 are ENHRY and SYGVKD. CDR3 bases: TGTGCCATCAGAGCCGACAGGGCTAGCTCCTACAATGAGCAGTTCTTC. It translates to CAIRADRASSYNEQFF.

The chain uses TRBV5-6 and TRBJ2-1; 10 positions agree with TRBD1. The V gene's germline CDR1 is SGHDT and CDR2 YYEEEE. V was pared by 4 bases and J by 8 bases, with 6 bases of the junction left unmatched. The CDR3 consists of 14 residues. This CDR3 reads CASSHPGTGDEQFF. CDR3 DNA: TGTGCCAGCAGCCACCCCGGGACAGGGGATGAGCAGTTCTTC.

The chain has TRBV6-4 and TRBJ2-3; the D call may be TRBD1 or TRBD2 (5 bases each). Germline V CDR1 and CDR2: MRHNA, SNTAGT. Trimming pared 10 bases from V and 2 bases from J, leaving 16 bases between. The CDR3 has 14 amino acids. CDR3 amino acids: CATGDGLNTDTQYF. The CDR3 DNA reads TGTGCCACCGGGGACGGGTTAAACACAGATACGCAGTATTTT.

V and J are TRBV6-6 and TRBJ1-2; D uncertain. Trimming removed 0 bases at V and 7 bases at J, with 3 bases between. This CDR3 has 11 amino acids. Germline V CDR1 and CDR2: MNHNY, SVGAGI (reference sequence). This CDR3 is CASSYSAGYTF. As DNA, the CDR3 is TGTGCCAGCAGTTACTCTGCTGGCTACACCTTC.

CDR3 amino acids: CASNTWGINEKLFF. The CDR3 bases are TGTGCCAGCAACACTTGGGGGATTAATGAAAAACTGTTTTTT. V gene TRBV2 combines with J gene TRBJ1-4, with TRBD1 as a possible D gene (5 bases). Trimming left V 7 bases short and J 4 bases short, with 13 bases between. The CDR3 is made up of 14 amino acids. Germline V gene sequence: CDR1 SNHLY, CDR2 FYNNEI.

The rearrangement joins TRBV24-1 to TRBJ2-7; the D is unclear. The V gene's germline CDR1 is KGHDR and CDR2 SFDVKD. The CDR3 covers 13 residues. V gave up 2 bases and J gave up 7 bases, with 11 bases separating them. CDR3 loop: CATSDSHGEEQYF. The CDR3 nucleotides are TGTGCCACCAGTGATTCTCACGGCGAGGAGCAGTACTTC.

This sequence joins TRBV6-5 and TRBJ2-2; 8 positions match TRBD2. Trimming removed 3 bases from V and 5 bases from J; junction bases left unmatched: 2. Germline assignment: CDR1 MNHEY and CDR2 SVGAGI. This CDR3 has 14 residues. The CDR3 reads CASSYLAGTGELFF. The CDR3, as DNA: TGTGCCAGCAGTTATCTAGCGGGTACCGGGGAGCTGTTTTTT.

This clone was seen a single time. The V and J genes are TRBV27 and TRBJ1-2; D is possibly TRBD1 (6 bases). Trimming stripped 4 bases from V and 0 bases from J, with 12 bases between. Germline assignment: CDR1 MNHEY and CDR2 SMNVEV (reference sequence). The CDR3 sequence is 15 residues long. CDR3 in DNA: TGTGCCAGCAGTTCACGACAGGCTTCTAACTATGGCTACACCTTC. Its protein is CASSSRQASNYGYTF.

The CDR3 spells CASSLGGWNEQYF. The CDR3 nucleotides read TGTGCCAGCAGTTTAGGAGGGTGGAACGAGCAGTACTTC. This chain connects TRBV28 to TRBJ2-7, with a weak D call TRBD2 (6 bases). From germline, CDR1 is MDHEN and CDR2 SYDVKM. Trimming removed 2 bases from V and 5 bases from J, with 10 bases in between. CDR3 length equals 13 residues.

The rearrangement uses TRBV29-1 and TRBJ1-2, with D tentatively TRBD1 (5 bases). The CDR3 length is 14 residues. The germline V gene has CDR1 SQVTM and CDR2 ANQGSEA. V lost 3 bases to trimming and J lost 2 bases, with 13 bases between them. The CDR3 loop reads CSVDATQGNYGYTF. DNA for the CDR3: TGCAGCGTTGATGCCACTCAGGGAAACTATGGCTACACCTTC.

J is TRBJ1-1 and V is TRBV5-1, with D tentatively TRBD1 (5 bases). The CDR3 covers 14 residues. V lost 2 bases to trimming and J lost 5 bases, with 13 bases between them. Germline assignment: CDR1 SGHRS and CDR2 YFSETQ. CDR3 nucleotide sequence: TGCGCCAGCAGCTTTATTGGGGCAGGGACTGAAGCTTTCTTT. It codes for CASSFIGAGTEAFF.

The genes are TRBV12-5 and TRBJ1-6, with 7 bases aligning to TRBD1. CDR1 and CDR2 from the germline V gene are LGHNT and FRNRAP. V trimming: 2 bases; J trimming: 7 bases; junction bases outside the gene matches: 5. This CDR3 comprises 15 residues. Written as DNA, the CDR3 is TGTGCTAGTGGTTTGCACGGCAGGGGGAATTCACCCCTCCACTTT. As protein: CASGLHGRGNSPLHF.

This chain connects TRBV27 to TRBJ2-3, with D perhaps matching TRBD1 (5 bases). This CDR3 has 15 residues. Deletions cut 3 bases from V and 0 bases from J, with 10 bases between. Germline loops: CDR1 MNHEY, CDR2 SMNVEV (reference sequence). In nucleotides, the CDR3 is TGTGCCAGCAGTTTGCAGACAGCTAGCACAGATACGCAGTATTTT. This translates into CASSLQTASTDTQYF.

This rearrangement joins TRBV2 to TRBJ2-5; possible D gene TRBD2, 6 bases. Per the germline V gene, CDR1 is SNHLY and CDR2 is FYNNEI. The CDR3 is 14 residues long. Trimming took off 6 bases at V and 2 bases at J, with 13 bases between the two ends. CDR3 region: CASSTDYSQETQYF. CDR3 DNA: TGTGCCAGCAGCACGGACTATAGTCAAGAGACCCAGTACTTC. The whole variable domain, filled in from reference TRBV2 and TRBJ2-5, reads EPEVTQTPSHQVTQMGQEVILRCVPISNHLYFYWYRQILGQKVEFLVSFYNNEISEKSEIFDDQFSVERPDGSNFTLKIRSTKLEDSAMYFCASSTDYSQETQYFGPGTRLLVL.

V usage is TRBV19 and J usage is TRBJ1-5; D is unresolved. The CDR3 runs 12 residues. V was pared by 8 bases and J by 3 bases, with 8 bases between. Germline values: CDR1 LNHDA, CDR2 SQIVND (reference sequence). The CDR3 region is CASQILNQPQHF. The DNA of the CDR3 is TGTGCCAGTCAGATACTCAATCAGCCCCAGCATTTT.

The chain is built from TRBV18 and TRBJ2-1; a weak D match, TRBD2 (7 bases). This CDR3 is built from 16 residues. Germline loops: CDR1 KGHSH, CDR2 LQKENI. V dropped 3 bases and J dropped 3 bases, with 15 bases sitting between them. The CDR3 region has the DNA TGTGCCAGCTCACCCCCCGGGGGCGGGGGCTACAATGAGCAGTTCTTC. Protein: CASSPPGGGGYNEQFF.

The chain carries TRBV4-2 and TRBJ1-1, with no clear D. V gave up 1 base and J gave up 1 base, with 10 bases separating them. CDR3 length equals 15 residues. Germline values: CDR1 LGHNA, CDR2 YNFKEQ. Here the CDR3 reads CASSQVAGGNTEAFF. The DNA of the CDR3 is TGTGCCAGCAGCCAAGTCGCAGGTGGGAACACTGAAGCTTTCTTT.

This chain joins TRBV24-1 and TRBJ2-2; possible D gene TRBD2, 6 bases. Trimming stripped 5 bases from V and 3 bases from J, with 12 bases between. This CDR3 is built from 15 residues. Germline lookup yields CDR1 KGHDR and CDR2 SFDVKD. The CDR3 sequence is CATSVGGADTGELFF. CDR3 bases: TGTGCCACCAGTGTTGGAGGGGCGGACACCGGGGAGCTGTTTTTT.

The chain joins TRBV9 to TRBJ2-7; 8 bases map to TRBD1. The CDR3 sequence is 15 residues long. The germline V gene has CDR1 SGDLS and CDR2 YYNGEE. The trim removed 4 bases at V and 3 bases at J, leaving 9 bases unmatched. CDR3 in DNA: TGTGCCAGCAGCCCTTCGACAGGGGTGGGCTACGAGCAGTACTTC. Translation: CASSPSTGVGYEQYF.